This T cell receptor beta chain was documented in a study of blood T cell repertoires in COVID-19. Assay: immunoSEQ multiplex PCR; the TCRdb copy retains only in-frame clones and omits some. In the table there are roughly 200,000 clones, 89% of which are singletons. Germline assignment: CDR1 MDHEN and CDR2 SYDVKM. V shed 6 bases and J 9 bases; nucleotides not matched to a gene: 11. The CDR3 is 15 amino acids. Living in 24 US areas, the participants were between roughly 18 and 95 years of age. The origin of this receptor is a woman in her forties with acute COVID-19. The sequenced material came from PBMCs or T cells enriched from blood (not recorded which). The V call is TRBV28, the J call TRBJ2-2; the match to TRBD1 covers 9 bases. This CDR3 is CASSSGTGSLRELFF. The CDR3 DNA reads TGTGCCAGCAGCTCCGGGACAGGGAGTCTCCGGGAGCTGTTTTTT.